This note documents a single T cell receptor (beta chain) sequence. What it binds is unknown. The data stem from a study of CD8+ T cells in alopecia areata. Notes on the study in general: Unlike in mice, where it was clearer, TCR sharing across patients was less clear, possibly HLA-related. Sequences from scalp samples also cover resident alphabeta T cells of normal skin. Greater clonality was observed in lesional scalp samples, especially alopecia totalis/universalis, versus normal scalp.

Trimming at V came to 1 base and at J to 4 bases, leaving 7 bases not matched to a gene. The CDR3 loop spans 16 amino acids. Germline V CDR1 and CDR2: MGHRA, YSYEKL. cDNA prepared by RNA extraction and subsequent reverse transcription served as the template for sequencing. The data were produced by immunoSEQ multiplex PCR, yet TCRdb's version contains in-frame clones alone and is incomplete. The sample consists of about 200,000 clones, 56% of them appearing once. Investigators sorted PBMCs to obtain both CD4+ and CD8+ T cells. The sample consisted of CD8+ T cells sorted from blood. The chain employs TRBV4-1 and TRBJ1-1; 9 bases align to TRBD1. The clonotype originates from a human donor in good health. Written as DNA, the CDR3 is TGCGCCAGCAGCCAAGGACAGGGGGATTTAGGCACTGAAGCTTTCTTT. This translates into CASSQGQGDLGTEAFF.